This passage covers 9 T cell receptor beta chains from one sample sequenced in a study of blood T cells in healthy people across ages. PCR was performed a second time for roughly 7 to 12 cycles using a sample-barcoded 5' primer and a J-beta primer mix. MiXCR, run by TCRdb on the 5' RACE reads, gives a single entry per CDR3 protein. The table shows about a million distinct CDR3 sequences, with 48% occurring only once. The sample was blood. Receptors were obtained from a young man in good health.

V is TRBV11-2 and J is TRBJ2-1; 9 bases agree with TRBD2. Germline-derived CDR1 and CDR2 are SGHAT and FQNNGV. This CDR3 is 16 amino acids long. The ends lost 5 bases at V and 9 bases at J; junction bases unmatched: 14. Here the CDR3 DNA reads TGTGCCAGCAGCCGGAGCTTGACTAGCGGTACCGGTGAGCAGTTCTTC. It specifies CASSRSLTSGTGEQFF.

This clonotype has a handful of counts. This rearrangement joins TRBV4-3 to TRBJ2-2; tentative D call: TRBD2 (5 bases). Germline V gene data show CDR1 as LGHNA and CDR2 as YSLEER. The CDR3 sequence is 16 residues long. The V gene lost 0 bases and the J gene lost 6 bases, with 14 bases spanning the gap. The CDR3 sequence is CASSQDRVPRAGELFF. CDR3 DNA: TGCGCCAGCAGCCAAGATCGAGTTCCGCGGGCCGGGGAGCTGTTTTTT.

The V gene is TRBV6-5, the J gene TRBJ2-5; D is undetermined. The V gene lost 3 bases and the J gene lost 11 bases, with 10 bases spanning the gap. From germline, CDR1 is MNHEY and CDR2 SVGAGI. The CDR3 is 11 residues long. In nucleotides, the CDR3 is TGTGCCAGCAGTTATGGGTTTGAGCAGTACTTC. It yields the protein CASSYGFEQYF.

In this sample, this clonotype turned up a few times. The chain is built from TRBV7-9 and TRBJ1-2; weak D call: TRBD1 (5 bases). The germline gives CDR1 SEHNR, CDR2 FQNEAQ (reference sequence). V was clipped by 4 bases and J by 8 bases, with 17 bases between them. The CDR3 has 14 amino acids. The CDR3: CASSSSGTFNGYTF. CDR3 DNA sequence: TGTGCCAGCAGCTCCTCCGGGACGTTTAACGGCTACACCTTC.

The chain combines TRBV14 with TRBJ2-1, with 7 nucleotides matching TRBD2. Germline V gives CDR1 SGHDN, CDR2 FVKESK. The V gene end was trimmed by 5 bases and the J gene end by 0 bases; junction bases not matched to a gene: 13. The CDR3 totals 18 residues. The CDR3 protein is CASSERKPGGRSYNEQFF. The CDR3 coding sequence is TGTGCCAGCAGCGAACGGAAACCGGGGGGTCGCTCCTACAATGAGCAGTTCTTC.

CDR3 in DNA: TGTGCCAGCAGCCTGGGGGACGGTCCCTTCTACGAGCAGTACTTC. It translates to CASSLGDGPFYEQYF. The chain is built from TRBV7-9 and TRBJ2-4; TRBD1 or TRBD2 may be the D gene (5 bases each). The assigned J gene may be wrong: the sequence end matches TRBJ2-7 better. This CDR3 is built from 15 residues. Germline CDR1 and CDR2: SEHNR and FQNEAQ (reference sequence).

The chain is built from TRBV7-9 and TRBJ2-5, with 8 positions matching TRBD1. The closer fit of TRBJ2-7 to the DNA end suggests the J call may be wrong. Germline V lookup: CDR1 SEHNR, CDR2 FQNEAQ (reference sequence). There are 16 residues in the CDR3. The CDR3 spells CASSSIRAGGVYEQYF. DNA of the CDR3: TGTGCCAGCAGCTCGATAAGGGCAGGGGGCGTCTACGAGCAGTACTTC.

This clonotype appeared a single time. V usage is TRBV6-2 or TRBV6-3 and J usage is TRBJ1-1; D is unclear. The CDR3 totals 14 residues. The ends were cut back, 2 bases at V and 4 bases at J, with 11 bases in the middle. Germline CDR1 and CDR2: MNHEY and SVGEGT. CDR3 bases: TGTGCCAGCAGTTACACGGCGGTCACCACTGAAGCTTTCTTT. Encoded protein: CASSYTAVTTEAFF.

This clonotype was seen a handful of times. J is TRBJ2-1 and V is TRBV7-3; tentative D call: TRBD2 (8 bases). V lost 4 bases, J lost 3 bases, and 22 bases lay in between. Germline lookup yields CDR1 SGHTA and CDR2 FQGTGA. This CDR3 is built from 18 residues. The CDR3 nucleotides are TGTGCCAGCAGCTACCTCGGGAGGGGGCAGGACCTCTACAATGAGCAGTTCTTC. Translation gives CASSYLGRGQDLYNEQFF.